This T cell receptor (beta chain) was observed in a study of control samples from healthy donors and cancer patients. The CDR3 totals 13 residues. V dropped 4 bases and J dropped 5 bases, with 7 bases sitting between them. The germline V gene encodes CDR1 KGHDR and CDR2 SFDVKD. Only one count was recorded for this clone. TCRdb's table, derived via immunoSEQ multiplex PCR, lists solely in-frame clones and lacks some. The table has fewer than 200,000 clones, approximately 94% seen once; the top ten hold 12% to 15%. The V and J genes are TRBV24-1 and TRBJ2-2; no definite D call. Source material: PBMCs. This TCR was sampled from a man in his sixties with colorectal cancer. The chain's CDR3 is CATSDYSTGELFF. The CDR3, as DNA: TGTGCCACCAGTGACTACAGTACCGGGGAGCTGTTTTTT.